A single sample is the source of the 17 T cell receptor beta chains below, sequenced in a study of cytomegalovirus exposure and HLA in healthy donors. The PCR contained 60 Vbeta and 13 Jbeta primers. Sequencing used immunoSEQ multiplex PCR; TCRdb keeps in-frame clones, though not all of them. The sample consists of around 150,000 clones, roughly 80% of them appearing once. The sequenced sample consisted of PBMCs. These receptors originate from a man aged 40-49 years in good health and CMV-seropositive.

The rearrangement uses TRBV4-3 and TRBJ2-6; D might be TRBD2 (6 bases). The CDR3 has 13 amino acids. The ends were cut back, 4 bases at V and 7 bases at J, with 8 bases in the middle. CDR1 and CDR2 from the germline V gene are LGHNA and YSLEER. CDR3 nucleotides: TGCGCCAGCAGCCCCGGGAGAGCCAACGTCCTGACTTTC. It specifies CASSPGRANVLTF.

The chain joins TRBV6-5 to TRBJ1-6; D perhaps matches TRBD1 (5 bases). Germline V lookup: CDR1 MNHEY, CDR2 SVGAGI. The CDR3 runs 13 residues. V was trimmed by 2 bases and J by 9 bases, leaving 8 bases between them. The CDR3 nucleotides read TGTGCCAGCAGTTACGACGGGGGTTCACCCCTCCACTTT. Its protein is CASSYDGGSPLHF.

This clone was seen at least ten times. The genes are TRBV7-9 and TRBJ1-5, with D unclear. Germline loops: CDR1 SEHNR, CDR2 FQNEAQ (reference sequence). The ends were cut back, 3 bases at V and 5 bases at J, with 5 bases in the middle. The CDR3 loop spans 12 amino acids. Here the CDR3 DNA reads TGTGCCAGCAGCTTGGAGTATCAGCCCCAGCATTTT. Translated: CASSLEYQPQHF.

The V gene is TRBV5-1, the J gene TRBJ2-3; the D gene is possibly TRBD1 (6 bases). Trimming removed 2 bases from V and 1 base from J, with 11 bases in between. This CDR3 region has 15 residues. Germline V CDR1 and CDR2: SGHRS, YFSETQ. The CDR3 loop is CASSFGRQGTDTQYF. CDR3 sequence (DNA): TGCGCCAGCAGCTTTGGTCGACAGGGCACAGATACGCAGTATTTT.

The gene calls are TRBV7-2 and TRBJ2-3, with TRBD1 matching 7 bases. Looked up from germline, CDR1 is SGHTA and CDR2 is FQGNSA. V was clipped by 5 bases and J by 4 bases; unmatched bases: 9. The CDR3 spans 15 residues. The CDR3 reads CASSPPGQTADTQYF. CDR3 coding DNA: TGTGCCAGCAGCCCCCCGGGACAGACCGCAGATACGCAGTATTTT.

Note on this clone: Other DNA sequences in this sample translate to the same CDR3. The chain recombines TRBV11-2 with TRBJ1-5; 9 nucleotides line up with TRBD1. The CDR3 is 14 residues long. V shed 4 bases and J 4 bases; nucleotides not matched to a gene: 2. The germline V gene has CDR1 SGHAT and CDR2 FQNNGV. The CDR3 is CASSWGQGNQPQHF. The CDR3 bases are TGTGCCAGCAGCTGGGGACAGGGAAATCAGCCCCAGCATTTT.

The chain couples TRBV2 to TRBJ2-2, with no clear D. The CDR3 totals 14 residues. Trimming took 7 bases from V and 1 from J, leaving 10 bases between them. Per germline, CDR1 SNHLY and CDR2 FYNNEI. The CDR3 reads CASMSKWNTGELFF. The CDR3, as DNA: TGTGCCAGCATGTCTAAATGGAACACCGGGGAGCTGTTTTTT. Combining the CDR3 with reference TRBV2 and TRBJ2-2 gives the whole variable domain EPEVTQTPSHQVTQMGQEVILRCVPISNHLYFYWYRQILGQKVEFLVSFYNNEISEKSEIFDDQFSVERPDGSNFTLKIRSTKLEDSAMYFCASMSKWNTGELFFGEGSRLTVL.

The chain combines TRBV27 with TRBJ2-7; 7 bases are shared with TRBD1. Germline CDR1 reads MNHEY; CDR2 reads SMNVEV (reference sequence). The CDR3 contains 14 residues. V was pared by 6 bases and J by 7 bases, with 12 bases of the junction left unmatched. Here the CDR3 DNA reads TGTGCCAGCAGCTCCACCGGGACAGAGGGAGAGCAGTACTTC. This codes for CASSSTGTEGEQYF.

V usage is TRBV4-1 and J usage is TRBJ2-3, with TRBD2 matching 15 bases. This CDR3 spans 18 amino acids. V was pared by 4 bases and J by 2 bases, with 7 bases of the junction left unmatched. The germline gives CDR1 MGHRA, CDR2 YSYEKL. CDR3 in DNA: TGCGCCAGCAGCCCTGGACTAGCGGGAGGGTGGTACACAGATACGCAGTATTTT. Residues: CASSPGLAGGWYTDTQYF.

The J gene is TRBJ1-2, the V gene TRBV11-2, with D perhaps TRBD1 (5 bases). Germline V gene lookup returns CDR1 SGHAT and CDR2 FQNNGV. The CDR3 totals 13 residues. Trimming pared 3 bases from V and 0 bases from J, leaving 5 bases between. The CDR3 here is CASSLTANYGYTF. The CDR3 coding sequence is TGTGCCAGCAGCTTGACAGCTAACTATGGCTACACCTTC.

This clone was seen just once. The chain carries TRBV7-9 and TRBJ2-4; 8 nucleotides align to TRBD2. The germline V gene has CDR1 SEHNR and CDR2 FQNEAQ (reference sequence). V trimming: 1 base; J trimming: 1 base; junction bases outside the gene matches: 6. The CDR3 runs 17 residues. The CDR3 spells CASSLGPAGVAKNIQYF. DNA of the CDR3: TGTGCCAGCAGCTTAGGTCCAGCGGGAGTGGCCAAAAACATTCAGTACTTC.

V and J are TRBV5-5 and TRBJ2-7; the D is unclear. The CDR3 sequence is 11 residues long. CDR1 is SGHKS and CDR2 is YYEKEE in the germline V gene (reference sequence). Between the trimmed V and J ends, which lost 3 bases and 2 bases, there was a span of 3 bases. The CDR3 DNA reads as TGTGCCAGCAGCTACACCTACGAGCAGTACTTC. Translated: CASSYTYEQYF.

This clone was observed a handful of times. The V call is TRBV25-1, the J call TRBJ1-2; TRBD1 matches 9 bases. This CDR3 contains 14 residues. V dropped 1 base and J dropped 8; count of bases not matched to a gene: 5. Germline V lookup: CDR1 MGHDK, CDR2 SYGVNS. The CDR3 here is CASSELGQGRGYTF. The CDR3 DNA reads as TGTGCCAGCAGTGAATTGGGACAGGGAAGGGGCTACACCTTC.

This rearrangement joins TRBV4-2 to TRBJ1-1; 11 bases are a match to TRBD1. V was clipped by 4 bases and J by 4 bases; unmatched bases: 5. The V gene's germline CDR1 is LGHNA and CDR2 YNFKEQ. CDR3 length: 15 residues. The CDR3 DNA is TGTGCCAGCAGCCGAACCGGGACAGGGGGCACTGAAGCTTTCTTT. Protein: CASSRTGTGGTEAFF.

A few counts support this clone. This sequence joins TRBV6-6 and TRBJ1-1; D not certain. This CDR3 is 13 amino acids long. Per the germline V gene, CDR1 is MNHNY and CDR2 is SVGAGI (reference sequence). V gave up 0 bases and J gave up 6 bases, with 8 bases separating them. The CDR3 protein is CASSYSPDSEAFF. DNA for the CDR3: TGTGCCAGCAGTTACTCCCCGGACTCTGAAGCTTTCTTT.

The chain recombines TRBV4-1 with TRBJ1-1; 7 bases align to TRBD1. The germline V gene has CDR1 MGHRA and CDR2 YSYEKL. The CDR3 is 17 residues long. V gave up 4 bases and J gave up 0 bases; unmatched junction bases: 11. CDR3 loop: CASSPFTTGAMNTEAFF. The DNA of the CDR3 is TGCGCCAGCAGCCCGTTCACTACAGGGGCCATGAACACTGAAGCTTTCTTT.

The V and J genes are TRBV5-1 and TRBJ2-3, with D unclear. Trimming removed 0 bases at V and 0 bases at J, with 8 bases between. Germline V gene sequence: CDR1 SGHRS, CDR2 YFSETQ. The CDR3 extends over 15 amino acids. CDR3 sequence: CASSLVRASTDTQYF. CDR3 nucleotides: TGCGCCAGCAGCTTGGTGCGTGCTAGCACAGATACGCAGTATTTT.